Shown below are 8 T cell receptor beta chains from a single sample sequenced in a study of technical replicates of blood from a few donors. Only in-frame clones appear in the TCRdb table, and some are missing; sequencing was by immunoSEQ multiplex PCR. The sample has about 88,000 clones; over 90% are singletons. The specimen sequenced was T cells isolated from PBMCs. These receptor sequences come from a human donor in good health.

In regard to this clone: Sequence at one end of the junction differs from germline and may be a read error. The gene calls are TRBV5-4 and TRBJ2-5; D unresolved. CDR1 and CDR2 from the germline V gene are SGHNT and YYREEE (reference sequence). The CDR3 is made up of 12 amino acids. CDR3 nucleotides: TGTGCCAGCAGCTTGGGGCAAGAGGCCCAGTACTTC. Protein sequence: CASSLGQEAQYF.

The rearrangement links TRBV27 to TRBJ2-1; 11 nucleotides line up with TRBD1. The V gene end was trimmed by 6 bases and the J gene end by 4 bases; junction bases not matched to a gene: 2. This CDR3 has 14 residues. Germline CDR1 and CDR2: MNHEY and SMNVEV (reference sequence). The CDR3 nucleotides read TGTGCCAGCAGCAGGGACAGGGGGTACAATGAGCAGTTCTTC. The encoded protein is CASSRDRGYNEQFF.

V gene TRBV4-1 combines with J gene TRBJ2-6; 9 nucleotides agree with TRBD1. Unmatched junction bases numbered 10, after V lost 4 bases and J lost 0 bases. Germline V gives CDR1 MGHRA, CDR2 YSYEKL. This CDR3 spans 19 amino acids. The CDR3 coding sequence is TGCGCCAGCAGCCCACTACCGGGACAGGGAACCTCTGGGGCCAACGTCCTGACTTTC. Translated: CASSPLPGQGTSGANVLTF.

The chain carries TRBV5-1 and TRBJ2-5; maybe TRBD1 (6 bases). Per the germline V gene, CDR1 is SGHRS and CDR2 is YFSETQ. The CDR3 contains 13 residues. Trimming left V 2 bases short and J 5 bases short, with 10 bases between. The CDR3 region has the DNA TGCGCCAGCAGCTTACAGGGTTCGGAGACCCAGTACTTC. This translates into CASSLQGSETQYF. Drawing the rest from reference TRBV5-1 and TRBJ2-5, the complete variable domain is KAGVTQTPRYLIKTRGQQVTLSCSPISGHRSVSWYQQTPGQGLQFLFEYFSETQRNKGNFPGRFSGRQFSNSRSEMNVSTLELGDSALYLCASSLQGSETQYFGPGTRLLVL.

The J gene is TRBJ2-5, the V gene TRBV19, with 7 bases aligning to TRBD1. CDR1 and CDR2 (germline): LNHDA, SQIVND (reference sequence). The CDR3 runs 13 residues. V shed 3 bases and J 4 bases; nucleotides not matched to a gene: 2. Written as DNA, the CDR3 is TGTGCCAGTAGTATCACAGGGGTAGAGACCCAGTACTTC. Translated, it gives CASSITGVETQYF.

The V call is TRBV30, the J call TRBJ2-7; tentative D call: TRBD1 (5 bases). Trimming left V 3 bases short and J 4 bases short, with 10 bases between. Germline V gene data show CDR1 as GTSNPN and CDR2 as SVGIG (reference sequence). The CDR3 covers 12 residues. The DNA of the CDR3 is TGTGCCTGGAGCGCTAGGGGATACGAGCAGTACTTC. Encoded protein: CAWSARGYEQYF.

V gene TRBV14 combines with J gene TRBJ1-1; D is possibly TRBD1 (6 bases). Trimming cost V 4 bases and J 3 bases, with 12 bases left between them. The CDR3 has 14 residues. Germline values: CDR1 SGHDN, CDR2 FVKESK. CDR3 bases: TGTGCCAGCAGCCGACAGGTGGCTGACACTGAAGCTTTCTTT. Translating it yields CASSRQVADTEAFF.

The rearrangement joins TRBV9 to TRBJ1-4, with a possible D match to TRBD1 (5 bases). CDR3 length: 15 amino acids. Germline V gives CDR1 SGDLS, CDR2 YYNGEE. V lost 0 bases, J lost 2 bases, and 8 bases lay in between. The CDR3 nucleotides are TGTGCCAGCAGCGTAGACTCAGGGACTAATGAAAAACTGTTTTTT. Protein: CASSVDSGTNEKLFF.